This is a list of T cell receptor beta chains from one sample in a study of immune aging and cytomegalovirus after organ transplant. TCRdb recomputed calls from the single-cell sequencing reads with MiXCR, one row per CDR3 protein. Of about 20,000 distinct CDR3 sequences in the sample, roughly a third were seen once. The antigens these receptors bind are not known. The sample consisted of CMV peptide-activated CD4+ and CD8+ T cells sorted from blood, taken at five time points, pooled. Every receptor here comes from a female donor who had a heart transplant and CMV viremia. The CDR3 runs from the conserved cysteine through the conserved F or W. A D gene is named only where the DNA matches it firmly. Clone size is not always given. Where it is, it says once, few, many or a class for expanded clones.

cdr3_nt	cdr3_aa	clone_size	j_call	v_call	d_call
TGTGCTAGTGGTTACGGGAGCGACGGGGAGACCCAGTACTTC	CASGYGSDGETQYF	many	TRBJ2-5	TRBV12-5	NA
TGTGCCAGCAGCCAAGGTCAGGGACTTAGCTCCTACAAGCAGTTCTTC	CASSQGQGLSSYKQFF	NA	TRBJ2-1	TRBV3-1	NA
TGTGCCAGCAGCGTAAGCGGGGGGTCTTACAATGAGCAGTTCTTC	CASSVSGGSYNEQFF	NA	TRBJ2-1	TRBV12-3/TRBV12-4	TRBD2
TGTGCCACTCGAGCTTGGGACTACAATGAGCAGTTCTTC	CATRAWDYNEQFF	few	TRBJ2-1	TRBV24-1	NA
TGTGCCAGCAGTCCATCAGATGACACGAACACTGAAGCTTTCTTT	CASSPSDDTNTEAFF	NA	TRBJ1-1	TRBV12-3/TRBV12-4	NA
TGTGCCAGCAGCCCGGGACAGGCAACCGCTGGCTACACCTTC	CASSPGQATAGYTF	few	TRBJ1-2	TRBV7-6	TRBD1
TGTGCCAGCAGTTACTACCTCTTGGGGGACGGGGAGCTGTTTTTT	CASSYYLLGDGELFF	NA	TRBJ2-2	TRBV6-2/TRBV6-3	NA
TGTGCCAGCAGTTCTGGCGCAGGAAGCACCATATATTTT	CASSSGAGSTIYF	NA	TRBJ1-3	TRBV2	NA
TGCAGCGCAATGACAGGGAACACTGAAGCTTTCTTT	CSAMTGNTEAFF	NA	TRBJ1-1	TRBV29-1	NA
TGTGCCAGCAGTGAGAGGTTATCCTACGAGCAGTACTTC	CASSERLSYEQYF	NA	TRBJ2-7	TRBV2	NA
TGCGCCAGCAGCGGACGGGACTCCGGCACAGATACGCAGTATTTT	CASSGRDSGTDTQYF	NA	TRBJ2-3	TRBV4-3	NA
TGTGCCAGCAGCCCTACTTGGGAGCGGGGGACGGCGGATACGCAGTATTTT	CASSPTWERGTADTQYF	few	TRBJ2-3	TRBV3-1	TRBD2
TGTGCCTGGAGCTTGGTACACGGCACAGATACGCAGTATTTT	CAWSLVHGTDTQYF	NA	TRBJ2-3	TRBV30	NA
TGTGCCGGCAGTTTAACTCTAGCGTGGAGGGACCAAGAGACCCAGTGCTTC	CAGSLTLAWRDQETQCF	NA	TRBJ2-5	TRBV12-3/TRBV12-4	NA
TGTGCCAGCACCCCAACGACACCAAACACTGAAGCTTTCTTT	CASTPTTPNTEAFF	medium-sized	TRBJ1-1	TRBV28	NA